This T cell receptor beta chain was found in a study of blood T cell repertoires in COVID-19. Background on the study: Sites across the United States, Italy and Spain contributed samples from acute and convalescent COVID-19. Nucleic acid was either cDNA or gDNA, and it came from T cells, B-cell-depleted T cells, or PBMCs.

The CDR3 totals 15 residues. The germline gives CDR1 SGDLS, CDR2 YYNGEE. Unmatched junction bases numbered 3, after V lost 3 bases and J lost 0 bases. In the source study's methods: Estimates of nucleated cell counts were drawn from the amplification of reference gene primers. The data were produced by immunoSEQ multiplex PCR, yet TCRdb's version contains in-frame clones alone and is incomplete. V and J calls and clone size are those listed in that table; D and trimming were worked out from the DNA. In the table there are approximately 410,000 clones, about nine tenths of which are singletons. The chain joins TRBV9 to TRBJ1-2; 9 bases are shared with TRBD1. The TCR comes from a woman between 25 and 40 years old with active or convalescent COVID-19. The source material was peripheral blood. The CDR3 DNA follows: TGTGCCAGCAGCGAGGGACAGGGAACTAACTATGGCTACACCTTC. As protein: CASSEGQGTNYGYTF.